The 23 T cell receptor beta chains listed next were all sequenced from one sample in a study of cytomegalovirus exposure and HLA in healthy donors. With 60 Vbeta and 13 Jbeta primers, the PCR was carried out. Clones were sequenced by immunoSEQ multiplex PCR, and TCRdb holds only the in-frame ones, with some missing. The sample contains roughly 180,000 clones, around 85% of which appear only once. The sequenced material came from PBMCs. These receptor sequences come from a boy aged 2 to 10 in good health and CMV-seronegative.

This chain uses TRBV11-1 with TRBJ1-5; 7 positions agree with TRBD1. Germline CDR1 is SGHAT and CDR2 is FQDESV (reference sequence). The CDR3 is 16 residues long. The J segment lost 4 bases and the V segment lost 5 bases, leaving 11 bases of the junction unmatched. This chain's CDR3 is CASSPGTDGGNQPQHF. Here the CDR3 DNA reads TGTGCCAGCAGCCCGGGGACAGACGGCGGGAATCAGCCCCAGCATTTT.

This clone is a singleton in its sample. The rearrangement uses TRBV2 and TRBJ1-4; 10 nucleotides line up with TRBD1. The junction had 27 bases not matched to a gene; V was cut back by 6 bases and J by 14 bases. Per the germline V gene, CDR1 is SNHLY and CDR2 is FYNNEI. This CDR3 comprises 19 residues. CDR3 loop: CASSGTGVMKNYATISLFF. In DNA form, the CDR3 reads TGTGCCAGCAGCGGGACAGGGGTAATGAAAAACTACGCGACTATCTCCCTGTTTTTT.

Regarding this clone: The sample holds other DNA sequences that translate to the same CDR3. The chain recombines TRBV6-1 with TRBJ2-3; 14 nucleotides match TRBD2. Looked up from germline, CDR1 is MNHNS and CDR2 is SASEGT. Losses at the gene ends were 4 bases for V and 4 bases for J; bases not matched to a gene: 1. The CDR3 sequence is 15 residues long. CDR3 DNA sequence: TGTGCCAGCAGTGGACTAGCGGGAGGGCCAGATACGCAGTATTTT. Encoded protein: CASSGLAGGPDTQYF.

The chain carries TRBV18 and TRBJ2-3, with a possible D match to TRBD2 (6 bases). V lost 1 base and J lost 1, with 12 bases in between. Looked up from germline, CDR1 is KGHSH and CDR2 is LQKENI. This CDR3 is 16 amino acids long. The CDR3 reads CASSPLVGSGTDTQYF. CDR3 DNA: TGTGCCAGCTCACCACTCGTCGGGAGCGGCACAGATACGCAGTATTTT.

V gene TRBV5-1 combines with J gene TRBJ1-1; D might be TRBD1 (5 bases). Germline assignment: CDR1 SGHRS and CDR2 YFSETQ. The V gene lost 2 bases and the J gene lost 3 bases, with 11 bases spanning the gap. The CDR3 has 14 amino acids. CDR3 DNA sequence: TGCGCCAGCAGCTTCCAGGGTGGAGACACTGAAGCTTTCTTT. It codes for CASSFQGGDTEAFF.

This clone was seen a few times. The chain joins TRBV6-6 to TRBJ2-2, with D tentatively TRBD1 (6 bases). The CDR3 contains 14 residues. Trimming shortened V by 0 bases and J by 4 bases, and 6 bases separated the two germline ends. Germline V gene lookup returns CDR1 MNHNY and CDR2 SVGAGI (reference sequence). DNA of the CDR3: TGTGCCAGCAGTTACTCAGGGGGCACCGGGGAGCTGTTTTTT. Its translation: CASSYSGGTGELFF.

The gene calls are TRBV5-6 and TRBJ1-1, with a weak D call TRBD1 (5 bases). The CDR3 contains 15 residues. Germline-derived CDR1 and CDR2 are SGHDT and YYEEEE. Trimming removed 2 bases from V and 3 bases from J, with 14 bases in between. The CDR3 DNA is TGTGCCAGCAGCTTAATATACAGGACCCACACTGAAGCTTTCTTT. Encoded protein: CASSLIYRTHTEAFF.

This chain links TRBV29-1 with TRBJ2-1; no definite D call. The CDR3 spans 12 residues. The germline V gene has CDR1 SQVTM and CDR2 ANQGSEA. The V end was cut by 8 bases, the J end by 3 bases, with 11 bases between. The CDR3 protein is CSCGRNYNEQFF. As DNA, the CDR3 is TGCAGCTGTGGCAGAAACTACAATGAGCAGTTCTTC.

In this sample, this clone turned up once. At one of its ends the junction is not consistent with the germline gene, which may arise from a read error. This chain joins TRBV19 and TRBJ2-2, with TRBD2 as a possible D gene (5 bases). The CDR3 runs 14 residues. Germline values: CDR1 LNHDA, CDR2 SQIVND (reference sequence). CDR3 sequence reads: CASSIVRGTGELFF. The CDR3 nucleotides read TGTGCCAGTAGTATAGTTCGGGGTACCGGAGAGCTGTTTTTT.

The CDR3 region is CASSLGQGPGYTF. The CDR3 DNA sequence: TGTGCCAGCAGCTTAGGACAGGGGCCAGGCTACACCTTC. The chain combines TRBV7-8 with TRBJ1-2; 8 bases match TRBD1. The ends lost 1 base at V and 8 bases at J; junction bases unmatched: 3. The CDR3 consists of 13 residues. Germline CDR1 reads SGHVS; CDR2 reads FQNEAQ.

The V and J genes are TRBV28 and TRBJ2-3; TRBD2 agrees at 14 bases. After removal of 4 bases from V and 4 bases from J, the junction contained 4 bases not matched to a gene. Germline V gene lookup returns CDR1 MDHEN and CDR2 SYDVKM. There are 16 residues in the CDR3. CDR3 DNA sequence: TGTGCCAGCAGTTCTCGACTAGCGGGAGGGCCAGATACGCAGTATTTT. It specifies CASSSRLAGGPDTQYF.

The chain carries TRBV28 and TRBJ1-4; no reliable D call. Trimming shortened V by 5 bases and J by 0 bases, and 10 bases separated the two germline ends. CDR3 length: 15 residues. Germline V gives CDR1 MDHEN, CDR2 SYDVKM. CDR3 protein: CASSGRSSTNEKLFF. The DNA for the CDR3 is TGTGCCAGCAGTGGCAGGTCTTCAACTAATGAAAAACTGTTTTTT.

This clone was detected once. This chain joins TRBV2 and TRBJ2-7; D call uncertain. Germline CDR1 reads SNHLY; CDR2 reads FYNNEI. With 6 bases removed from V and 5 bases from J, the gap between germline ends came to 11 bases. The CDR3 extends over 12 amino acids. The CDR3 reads CASRVTGHEQYV. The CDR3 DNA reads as TGTGCCAGCAGGGTAACTGGGCACGAGCAGTACGTC.

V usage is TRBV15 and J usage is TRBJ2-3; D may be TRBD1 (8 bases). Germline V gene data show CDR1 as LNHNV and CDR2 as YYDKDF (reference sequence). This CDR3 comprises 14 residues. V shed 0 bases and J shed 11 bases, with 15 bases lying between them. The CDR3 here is CATSRDAGGGGQYF. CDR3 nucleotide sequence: TGTGCCACCAGCAGAGACGCAGGGGGCGGGGGGCAGTATTTT.

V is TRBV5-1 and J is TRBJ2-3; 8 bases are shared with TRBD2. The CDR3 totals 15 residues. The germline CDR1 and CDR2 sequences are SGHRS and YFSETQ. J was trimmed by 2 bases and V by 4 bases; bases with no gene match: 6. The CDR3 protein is CASSLSAGATDTQYF. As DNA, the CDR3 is TGCGCCAGCAGCCTATCAGCGGGGGCCACAGATACGCAGTATTTT.

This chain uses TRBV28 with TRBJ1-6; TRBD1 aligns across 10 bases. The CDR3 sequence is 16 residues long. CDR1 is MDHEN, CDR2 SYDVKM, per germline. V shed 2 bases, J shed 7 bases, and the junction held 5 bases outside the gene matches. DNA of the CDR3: TGTGCCAGCAGTTTAGAGGGACAGGGGTGGAATTCACCCCTCCACTTT. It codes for CASSLEGQGWNSPLHF. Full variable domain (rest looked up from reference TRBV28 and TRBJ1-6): DVKVTQSSRYLVKRTGEKVFLECVQDMDHENMFWYRQDPGLGLRLIYFSYDVKMKEKGDIPEGYSVSREKKERFSLILESASTNQTSMYLCASSLEGQGWNSPLHFGNGTRLTVT.

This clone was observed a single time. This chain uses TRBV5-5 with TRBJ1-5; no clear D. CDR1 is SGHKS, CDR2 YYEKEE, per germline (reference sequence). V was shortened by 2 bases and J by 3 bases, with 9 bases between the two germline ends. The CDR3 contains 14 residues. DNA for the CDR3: TGTGCCAGCAGCTTCAACAGTACCAATCAGCCCCAGCATTTT. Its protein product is CASSFNSTNQPQHF.

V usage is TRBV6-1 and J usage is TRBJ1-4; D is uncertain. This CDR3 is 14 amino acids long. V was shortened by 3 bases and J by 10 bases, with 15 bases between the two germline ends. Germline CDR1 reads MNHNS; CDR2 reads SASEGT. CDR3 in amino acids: CASSDSVTVRKLFF. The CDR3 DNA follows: TGTGCCAGCAGTGATTCGGTTACGGTGAGAAAACTGTTTTTT.

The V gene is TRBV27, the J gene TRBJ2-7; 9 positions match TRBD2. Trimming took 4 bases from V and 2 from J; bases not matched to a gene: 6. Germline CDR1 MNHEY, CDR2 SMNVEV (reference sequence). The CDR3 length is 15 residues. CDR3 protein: CASSSRLAAAYEQYF. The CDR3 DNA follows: TGTGCCAGCAGTTCCCGACTAGCGGCAGCCTACGAGCAGTACTTC.

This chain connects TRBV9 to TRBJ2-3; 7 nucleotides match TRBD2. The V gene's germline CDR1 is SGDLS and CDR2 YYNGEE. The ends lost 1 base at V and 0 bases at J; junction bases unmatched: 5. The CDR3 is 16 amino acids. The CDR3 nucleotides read TGTGCCAGCAGCGTACGCGGTAGCGGGAGCACAGATACGCAGTATTTT. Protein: CASSVRGSGSTDTQYF. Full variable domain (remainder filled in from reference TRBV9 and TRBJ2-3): DSGVTQTPKHLITATGQRVTLRCSPRSGDLSVYWYQQSLDQGLQFLIQYYNGEERAKGNILERFSAQQFPDLHSELNLSSLELGDSALYFCASSVRGSGSTDTQYFGPGTRLTVL.

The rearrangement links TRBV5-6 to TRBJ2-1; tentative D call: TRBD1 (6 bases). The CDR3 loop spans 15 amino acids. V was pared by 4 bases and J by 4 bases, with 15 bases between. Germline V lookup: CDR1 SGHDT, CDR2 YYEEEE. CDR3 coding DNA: TGTGCCAGCAGCCAAGACAGGCGGAGTTACAATGAGCAGTTCTTC. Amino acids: CASSQDRRSYNEQFF.

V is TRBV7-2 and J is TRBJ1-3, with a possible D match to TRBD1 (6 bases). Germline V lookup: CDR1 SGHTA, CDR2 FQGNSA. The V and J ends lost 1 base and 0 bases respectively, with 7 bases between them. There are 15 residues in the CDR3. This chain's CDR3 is CASSLEGHSGNTIYF. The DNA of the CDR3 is TGTGCCAGCAGCTTAGAGGGACACTCTGGAAACACCATATATTTT.

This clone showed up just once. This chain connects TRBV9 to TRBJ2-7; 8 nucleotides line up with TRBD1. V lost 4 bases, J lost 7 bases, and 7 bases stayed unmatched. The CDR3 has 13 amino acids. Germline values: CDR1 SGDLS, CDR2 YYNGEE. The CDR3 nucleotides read TGTGCCAGCAGCCCCTGGACAGGGCGGGAGCAGTACTTC. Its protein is CASSPWTGREQYF.